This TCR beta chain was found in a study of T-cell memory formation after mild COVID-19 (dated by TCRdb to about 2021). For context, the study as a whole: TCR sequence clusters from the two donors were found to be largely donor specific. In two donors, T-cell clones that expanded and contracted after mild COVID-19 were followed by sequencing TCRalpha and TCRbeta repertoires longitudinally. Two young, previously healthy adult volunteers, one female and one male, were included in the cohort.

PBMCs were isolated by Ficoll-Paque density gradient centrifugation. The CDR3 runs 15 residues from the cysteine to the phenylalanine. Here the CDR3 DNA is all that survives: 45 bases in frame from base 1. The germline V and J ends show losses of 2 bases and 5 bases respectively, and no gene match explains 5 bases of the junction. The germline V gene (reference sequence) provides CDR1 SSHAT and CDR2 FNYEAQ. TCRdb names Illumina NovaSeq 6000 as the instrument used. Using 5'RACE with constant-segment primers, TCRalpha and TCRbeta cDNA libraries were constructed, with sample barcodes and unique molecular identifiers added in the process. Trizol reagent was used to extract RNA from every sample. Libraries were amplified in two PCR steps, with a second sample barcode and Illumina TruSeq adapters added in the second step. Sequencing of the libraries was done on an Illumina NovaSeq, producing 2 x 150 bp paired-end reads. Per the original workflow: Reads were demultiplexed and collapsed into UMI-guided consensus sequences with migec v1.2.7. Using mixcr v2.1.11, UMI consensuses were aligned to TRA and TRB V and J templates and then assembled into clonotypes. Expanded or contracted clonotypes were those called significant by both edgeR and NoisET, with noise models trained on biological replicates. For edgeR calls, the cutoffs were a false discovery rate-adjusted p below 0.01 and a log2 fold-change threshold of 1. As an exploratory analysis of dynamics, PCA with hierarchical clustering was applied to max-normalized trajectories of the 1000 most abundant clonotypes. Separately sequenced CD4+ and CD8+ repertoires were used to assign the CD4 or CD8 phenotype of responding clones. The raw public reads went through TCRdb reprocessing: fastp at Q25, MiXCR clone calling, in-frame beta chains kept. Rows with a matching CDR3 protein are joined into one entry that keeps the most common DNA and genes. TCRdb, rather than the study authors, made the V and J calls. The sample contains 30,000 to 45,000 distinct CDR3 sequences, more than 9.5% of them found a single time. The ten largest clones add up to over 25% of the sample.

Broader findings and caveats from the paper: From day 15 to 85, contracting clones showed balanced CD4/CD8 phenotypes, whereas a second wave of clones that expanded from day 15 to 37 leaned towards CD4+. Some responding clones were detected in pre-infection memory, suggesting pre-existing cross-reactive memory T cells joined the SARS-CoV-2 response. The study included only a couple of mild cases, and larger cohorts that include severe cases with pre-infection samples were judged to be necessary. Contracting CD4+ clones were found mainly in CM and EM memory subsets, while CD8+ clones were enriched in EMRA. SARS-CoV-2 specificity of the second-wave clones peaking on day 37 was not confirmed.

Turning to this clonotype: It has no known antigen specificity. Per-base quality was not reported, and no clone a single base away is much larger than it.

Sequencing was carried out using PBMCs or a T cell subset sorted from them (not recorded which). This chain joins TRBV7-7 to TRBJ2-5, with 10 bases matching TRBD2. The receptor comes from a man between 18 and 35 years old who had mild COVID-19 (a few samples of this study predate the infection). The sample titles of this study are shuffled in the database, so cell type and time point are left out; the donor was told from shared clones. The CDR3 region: CASSLSGGAGETQYF. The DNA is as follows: TGTGCCAGCAGCTTAAGCGGGGGGGCCGGGGAGACCCAGTACTTC.